The 31 T cell receptor beta chains below were found in one sample sequenced in a study of blood T cell repertoires in COVID-19 (dated by TCRdb to about 2020). The library was produced with the immunoSEQ multiplex PCR assay. TCRdb's version of the immuneACCESS table is confined to in-frame rearrangements and falls short of the full clone set. An unresolved V gene accounts for under half of the shortfall where checked; the remainder is of unknown origin. This sample lists 150,000 to 200,000 clones; 88% were detected once. 6.6% of the sample lies in the top ten. Sample: PBMCs or T cells enriched from blood (not recorded which). These receptors were collected from a woman between 50 and 59 years old who had recovered from COVID-19.

This clone came up once. The rearrangement joins TRBV6-2 or TRBV6-3 to TRBJ2-5, with TRBD2 identical over 14 bases. This CDR3 has 17 residues. Germline V gene lookup returns CDR1 MNHEY and CDR2 SVGEGT. After removal of 4 bases from V and 4 bases from J, the junction contained 8 bases not matched to a gene. This CDR3 is CASSFWTSGGSGETQYF. In nucleotides, the CDR3 is TGTGCCAGCAGTTTCTGGACTAGCGGGGGGAGCGGAGAGACCCAGTACTTC.

The chain uses TRBV9 and TRBJ2-7, with D maybe TRBD2 (6 bases). Deletions cut 0 bases from V and 2 bases from J, with 9 bases between. Germline CDR1 reads SGDLS; CDR2 reads YYNGEE. This CDR3 has 14 residues. DNA for the CDR3: TGTGCCAGCAGCGTAGGGACTACGCCCTACGAGCAGTACTTC. It codes for CASSVGTTPYEQYF.

The chain carries TRBV11-3 and TRBJ1-4; the match to TRBD1 covers 8 bases. Germline loops: CDR1 SGHNT, CDR2 YENEEA. The CDR3 runs to 14 residues. V gave up 0 bases and J gave up 7 bases; unmatched junction bases: 1. The CDR3 region has the DNA TGTGCCAGCAGCTTAGATGGGACAGGTGAAAAACTGTTTTTT. It yields the protein CASSLDGTGEKLFF.

In its sample, this clone was seen once. V gene TRBV19 combines with J gene TRBJ1-1; 7 nucleotides line up with TRBD1. V lost 6 bases and J lost 5; bases outside the gene matches: 9. Germline loops: CDR1 LNHDA, CDR2 SQIVND (reference sequence). The CDR3 runs 14 residues. The DNA for the CDR3 is TGTGCCAGTAGACCCCAGGGGGATAGGACTGAAGCTTTCTTT. Protein: CASRPQGDRTEAFF.

The chain is built from TRBV29-1 and TRBJ2-7, with 11 bases aligning to TRBD1. Germline V gives CDR1 SQVTM, CDR2 ANQGSEA. The CDR3 contains 13 residues. V shed 5 bases, J shed 3 bases, and the junction held 3 bases outside the gene matches. CDR3 sequence reads: CSVTDRGLYEQYF. The CDR3 nucleotides read TGCAGCGTTACGGACAGGGGGCTCTACGAGCAGTACTTC.

The rearrangement joins TRBV4-2 to TRBJ2-1; TRBD2 aligns across 14 bases. The CDR3 is 15 amino acids. The junction had 7 bases not matched to a gene; V was cut back by 6 bases and J by 9 bases. Germline values: CDR1 LGHNA, CDR2 YNFKEQ. The chain's CDR3 is CASSSGTSGGIEQFF. In nucleotides, the CDR3 is TGTGCCAGCAGTTCCGGGACTAGCGGGGGAATTGAGCAGTTCTTC.

V gene TRBV4-2 combines with J gene TRBJ1-4; D unresolved. V was cut by 2 bases and J by 1 base, with 14 bases left in between. The CDR3 totals 17 residues. Per the germline V gene, CDR1 is LGHNA and CDR2 is YNFKEQ. The CDR3 loop reads CASSQYWTGVTNEKLFF. The CDR3 nucleotides are TGTGCCAGCAGCCAATATTGGACGGGAGTAACTAATGAAAAACTGTTTTTT.

The V gene is TRBV9, the J gene TRBJ2-5, with 13 nucleotides matching TRBD2. CDR3 size: 16 residues. J gave up 4 bases and V 0 bases, and 3 bases lay outside the gene matches. Germline CDR1 is SGDLS and CDR2 is YYNGEE. The CDR3 DNA reads TGTGCCAGCAGCGTAGGGGGACTAGCGGGGTTAGAGACCCAGTACTTC. Translated, it gives CASSVGGLAGLETQYF.

The gene calls are TRBV6-6 and TRBJ1-1; 9 positions match TRBD1. Germline V lookup: CDR1 MNHNY, CDR2 SVGAGI (reference sequence). J gave up 8 bases and V 4 bases, and 2 bases lay outside the gene matches. The CDR3 length is 12 residues. For the CDR3, the DNA is TGTGCCAGCAGTTTAGACAGGGGGGAAGCTTTCTTT. Protein product: CASSLDRGEAFF.

V is TRBV6-5 and J is TRBJ1-2, with D maybe TRBD1 (5 bases). V lost 7 bases to trimming and J lost 4 bases, with 10 bases between them. Per germline, CDR1 MNHEY and CDR2 SVGAGI. The CDR3 runs to 12 residues. CDR3 residues: CASNAGVYGYTF. The DNA for the CDR3 is TGTGCCAGCAACGCGGGGGTCTATGGCTACACCTTC.

This clone was observed once. This chain joins TRBV12-3 or TRBV12-4 and TRBJ1-1, with TRBD1 matching 10 bases. The length of the CDR3 is 12 residues. The V and J ends lost 6 bases and 8 bases, in that order; junction bases with no gene match: 3. CDR3 DNA sequence: TGTGCCAGCAGCCCGGACAGGGGGGAAGCTTTCTTT. It codes for CASSPDRGEAFF.

This clone was observed a handful of times. The CDR3 loop reads CASTPWTLQGSGNTIYF. CDR3 coding DNA: TGTGCCAGTACCCCTTGGACCCTCCAGGGCTCTGGAAACACCATATATTTT. V and J are TRBV19 and TRBJ1-3; tentatively, D is TRBD1 (5 bases). The germline gives CDR1 LNHDA, CDR2 SQIVND (reference sequence). The CDR3 is 17 amino acids. The V gene lost 7 bases and the J gene lost 0 bases, with 19 bases spanning the gap.

This clone has a handful of counts. The genes are TRBV19 and TRBJ2-1; 8 nucleotides match TRBD2. Germline CDR1 and CDR2: LNHDA and SQIVND (reference sequence). V shed 1 base, J shed 4 bases, and the junction held 6 bases outside the gene matches. This CDR3 has 16 amino acids. The CDR3 loop is CASSIGSRGVYNEQFF. The CDR3 DNA follows: TGTGCCAGTAGTATAGGGTCGCGGGGGGTTTACAATGAGCAGTTCTTC.

In this sample, this clone turned up a few times. The V gene is TRBV15, the J gene TRBJ2-7; 11 positions match TRBD2. The J segment lost 2 bases and the V segment lost 0 bases, leaving 9 bases of the junction unmatched. Per the germline V gene, CDR1 is LNHNV and CDR2 is YYDKDF (reference sequence). This CDR3 has 18 amino acids. The CDR3 nucleotides are TGTGCCACCAGCAGAGATCCGGCTAGCGGGGGGTCCGCCTACGAGCAGTACTTC. This sequence encodes CATSRDPASGGSAYEQYF.

Remarks on this clone: The junction departs from the called germline gene at one end, perhaps through a read error. The J gene is TRBJ1-3, the V gene TRBV5-1; 9 bases match TRBD1. Germline V gene sequence: CDR1 SGHRS, CDR2 YFSETQ. This CDR3 is 13 amino acids long. CDR3 sequence reads: CASSLTGTGKEHF. The CDR3 DNA reads as TGCGCCAGCAGCTTAACCGGGACAGGGAAAGAACATTTT.

CDR3 nucleotide sequence: TGTGCCAGCAGCTCCGGACGGACAGGGATAAATGAGCAGTTCTTC. It yields the protein CASSSGRTGINEQFF. The chain joins TRBV7-3 to TRBJ2-1, with 8 positions matching TRBD1. This CDR3 region has 15 residues. Germline CDR1 and CDR2: SGHTA and FQGTGA. With 4 bases clipped from V and 7 bases from J, the junction kept 9 bases outside the gene matches.

The rearrangement uses TRBV18 and TRBJ2-1; TRBD1 is a possible D gene (5 bases). Germline loops: CDR1 KGHSH, CDR2 LQKENI. This CDR3 region has 15 residues. The V end lost 3 bases, the J end lost 1 base, and 10 bases lay between the germline ends. The DNA for the CDR3 is TGTGCCAGCTCACCGGGGCAGGGTTCCTACAATGAGCAGTTCTTC. Translation: CASSPGQGSYNEQFF.

V and J are TRBV12-5 and TRBJ1-1; possibly TRBD1 for D (5 bases). Germline assignment: CDR1 LGHNT and CDR2 FRNRAP. The CDR3 runs 16 residues. Trimming removed 6 bases at V and 5 bases at J, with 22 bases between. Written as DNA, the CDR3 is TGTGCTAGTGGCGGAGGGCCTCTGGGGCCTGTGACTGAAGCTTTCTTT. Protein: CASGGGPLGPVTEAFF.

This chain links TRBV15 with TRBJ2-7, with a tentative D call TRBD2 (6 bases). V was clipped by 3 bases and J by 7 bases, with 19 bases between them. From germline, CDR1 is LNHNV and CDR2 YYDKDF (reference sequence). The CDR3 spans 15 residues. CDR3: CATSRDTAGRGEQYF. Here the CDR3 DNA reads TGTGCCACCAGCAGGGATACGGCCGGCCGGGGGGAGCAGTACTTC.

The chain links TRBV19 to TRBJ1-2; a weak D match, TRBD1 (5 bases). V lost 3 bases and J 1 base, leaving 15 bases between the germline ends. This CDR3 has 16 amino acids. Germline V lookup: CDR1 LNHDA, CDR2 SQIVND (reference sequence). The CDR3 bases are TGTGCCAGTAGTATGGTGGGACTGGGGAATAACTATGGCTACACCTTC. Its protein product is CASSMVGLGNNYGYTF.

V and J are TRBV19 and TRBJ2-5; possible D gene TRBD1, 6 bases. The CDR3 runs to 15 residues. V was trimmed by 5 bases and J by 1 base, leaving 14 bases between them. Germline assignment: CDR1 LNHDA and CDR2 SQIVND (reference sequence). The CDR3 coding sequence is TGTGCCAGTAGTCCCGCAGGGGTCTCCCAAGAGACCCAGTACTTC. Translation gives CASSPAGVSQETQYF.

The chain combines TRBV25-1 with TRBJ1-6, with D hard to call. V was clipped by 8 bases and J by 12 bases, with 14 bases between them. Germline V gene lookup returns CDR1 MGHDK and CDR2 SYGVNS. The CDR3 consists of 12 residues. CDR3 coding DNA: TGTGCCAGCCTAGCACCGCTTCAACCCCTCCACTTT. This encodes CASLAPLQPLHF.

V gene TRBV12-3 or TRBV12-4 combines with J gene TRBJ1-2; the D gene is possibly TRBD1 (6 bases). V lost 2 bases to trimming and J lost 3 bases, with 7 bases between them. The CDR3 contains 13 residues. The CDR3 reads CASSLPGDYGYTF. DNA for the CDR3: TGTGCCAGCAGTTTACCAGGGGACTATGGCTACACCTTC.

The sample holds one count of this clone. The V call is TRBV6-5, the J call TRBJ1-1; D remains ambiguous. The CDR3 runs to 11 residues. Trimming cost V 7 bases and J 1 base, with 4 bases left between them. The germline V gene has CDR1 MNHEY and CDR2 SVGAGI. CDR3 coding DNA: TGTGCCAGCAAACAGAACACTGAAGCTTTCTTT. Its protein is CASKQNTEAFF.

The chain joins TRBV5-8 to TRBJ1-2; 7 nucleotides align to TRBD1. This CDR3 has 16 residues. CDR1 is SGHTS, CDR2 YDEGEE, per germline. V was pared by 3 bases and J by 2 bases, with 10 bases of the junction left unmatched. The CDR3: CASSSGTVGGNYGYTF. In nucleotides, the CDR3 is TGTGCCAGCAGCTCCGGGACAGTGGGTGGGAACTATGGCTACACCTTC.

The rearrangement links TRBV19 to TRBJ2-7, with TRBD1 matching 8 bases. This CDR3 contains 14 residues. V trimming: 4 bases; J trimming: 3 bases; junction bases outside the gene matches: 5. The germline CDR1 and CDR2 sequences are LNHDA and SQIVND (reference sequence). CDR3 coding DNA: TGTGCCAGTAGTACCGGACAGGGTCGCTACGAGCAGTACTTC. It yields the protein CASSTGQGRYEQYF.

In this sample, this clone turned up a few times. The genes are TRBV7-6 and TRBJ1-2; the match to TRBD1 covers 9 bases. CDR3 length equals 16 residues. V lost 5 bases, J lost 8 bases, and 15 bases stayed unmatched. CDR1 and CDR2 (germline): SGHVS, FNYEAQ. The CDR3 loop is CASSRPSWTGDEGYTF. In DNA form, the CDR3 reads TGTGCCAGCAGCCGACCCTCCTGGACAGGGGACGAAGGCTACACCTTC.

The genes are TRBV7-2 and TRBJ2-3; D may be TRBD2 (5 bases). Germline V gene lookup returns CDR1 SGHTA and CDR2 FQGNSA. V gave up 5 bases and J gave up 1 base, with 10 bases separating them. There are 14 residues in the CDR3. The CDR3 region is CASSKRSGTDTQYF. The DNA of the CDR3 is TGTGCCAGCAGCAAGCGTAGCGGCACAGATACGCAGTATTTT.

The J gene is TRBJ1-6, the V gene TRBV15, with TRBD1 identical over 10 bases. After removal of 1 base from V and 8 bases from J, the junction contained 5 bases not matched to a gene. Germline CDR1 and CDR2: LNHNV and YYDKDF (reference sequence). The CDR3 loop spans 16 amino acids. The CDR3 spells CATSRARTGGDSPLHF. CDR3 DNA: TGTGCCACCAGCAGAGCCCGGACAGGGGGAGATTCACCCCTCCACTTT.

This sequence joins TRBV7-2 and TRBJ2-3; D is possibly TRBD1 (6 bases). Deletions cut 5 bases from V and 4 bases from J, with 13 bases between. CDR3 length: 14 residues. Germline V lookup: CDR1 SGHTA, CDR2 FQGNSA. The CDR3 here is CASSNRDRADTQYF. The CDR3 DNA sequence: TGTGCCAGCAGCAACAGGGATCGGGCAGATACGCAGTATTTT.

V is TRBV9 and J is TRBJ1-1; D is ambiguous. Deletions cut 0 bases from V and 2 bases from J, with 5 bases between. This CDR3 is built from 13 residues. Germline V CDR1 and CDR2: SGDLS, YYNGEE. CDR3 in amino acids: CASSVEHNTEAFF. In DNA form, the CDR3 reads TGTGCCAGCAGCGTAGAGCACAACACTGAAGCTTTCTTT.